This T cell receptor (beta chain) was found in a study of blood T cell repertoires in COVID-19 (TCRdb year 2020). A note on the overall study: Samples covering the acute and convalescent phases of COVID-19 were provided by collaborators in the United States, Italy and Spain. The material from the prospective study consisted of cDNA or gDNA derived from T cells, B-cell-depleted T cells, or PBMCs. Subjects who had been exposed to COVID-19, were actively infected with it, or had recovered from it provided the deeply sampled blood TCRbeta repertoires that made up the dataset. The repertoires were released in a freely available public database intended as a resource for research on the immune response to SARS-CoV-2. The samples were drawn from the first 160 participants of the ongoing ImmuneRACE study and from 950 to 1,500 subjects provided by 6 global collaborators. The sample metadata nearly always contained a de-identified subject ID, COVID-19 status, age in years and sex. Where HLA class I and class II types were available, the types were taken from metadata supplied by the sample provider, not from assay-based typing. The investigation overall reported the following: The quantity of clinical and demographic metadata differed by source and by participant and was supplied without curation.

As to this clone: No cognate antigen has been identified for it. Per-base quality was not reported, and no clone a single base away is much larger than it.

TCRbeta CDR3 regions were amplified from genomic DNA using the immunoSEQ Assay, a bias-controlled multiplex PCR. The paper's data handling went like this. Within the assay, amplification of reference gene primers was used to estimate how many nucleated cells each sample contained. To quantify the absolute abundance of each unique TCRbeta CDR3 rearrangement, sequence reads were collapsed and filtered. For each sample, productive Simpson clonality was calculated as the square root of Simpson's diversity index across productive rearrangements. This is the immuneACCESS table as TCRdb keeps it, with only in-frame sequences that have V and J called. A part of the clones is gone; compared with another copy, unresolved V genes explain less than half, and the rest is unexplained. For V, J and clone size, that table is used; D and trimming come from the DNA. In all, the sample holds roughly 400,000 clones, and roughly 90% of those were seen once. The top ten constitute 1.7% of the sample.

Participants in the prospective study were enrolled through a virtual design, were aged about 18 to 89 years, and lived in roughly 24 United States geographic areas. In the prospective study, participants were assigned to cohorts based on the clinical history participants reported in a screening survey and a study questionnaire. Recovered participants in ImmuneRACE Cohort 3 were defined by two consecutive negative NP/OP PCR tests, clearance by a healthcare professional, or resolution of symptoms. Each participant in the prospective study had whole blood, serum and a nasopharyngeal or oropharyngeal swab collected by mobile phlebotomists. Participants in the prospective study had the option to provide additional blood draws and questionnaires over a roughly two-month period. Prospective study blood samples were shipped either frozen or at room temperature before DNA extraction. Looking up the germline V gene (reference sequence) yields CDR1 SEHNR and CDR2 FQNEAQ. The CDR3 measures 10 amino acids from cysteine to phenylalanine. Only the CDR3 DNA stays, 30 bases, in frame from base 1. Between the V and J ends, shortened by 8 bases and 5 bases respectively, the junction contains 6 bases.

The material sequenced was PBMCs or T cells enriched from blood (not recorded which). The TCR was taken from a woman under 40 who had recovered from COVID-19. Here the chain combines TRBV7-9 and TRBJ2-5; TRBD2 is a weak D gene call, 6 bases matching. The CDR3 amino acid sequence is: CASGGETQYF. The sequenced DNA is TGTGCCAGCGGGGGGGAGACCCAGTACTTC.